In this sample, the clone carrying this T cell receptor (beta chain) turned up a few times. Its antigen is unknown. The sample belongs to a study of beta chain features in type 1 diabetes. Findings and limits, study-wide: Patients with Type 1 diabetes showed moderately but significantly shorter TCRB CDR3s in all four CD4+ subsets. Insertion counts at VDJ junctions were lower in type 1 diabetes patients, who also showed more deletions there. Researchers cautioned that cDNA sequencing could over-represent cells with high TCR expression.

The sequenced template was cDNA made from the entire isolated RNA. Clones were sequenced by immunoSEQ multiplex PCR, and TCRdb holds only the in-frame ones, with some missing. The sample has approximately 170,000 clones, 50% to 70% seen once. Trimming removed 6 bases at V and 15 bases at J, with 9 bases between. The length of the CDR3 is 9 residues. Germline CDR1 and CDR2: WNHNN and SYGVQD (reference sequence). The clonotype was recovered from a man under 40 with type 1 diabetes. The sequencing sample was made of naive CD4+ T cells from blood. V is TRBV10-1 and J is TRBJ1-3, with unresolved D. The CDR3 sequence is CASRINRYF. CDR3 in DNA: TGCGCCAGCAGGATTAACAGATATTTT.